This is a list of T cell receptor beta chains from one sample in a study of blood T cells in healthy people across ages. Using its own MiXCR run on the 5' RACE reads, TCRdb lists one record per CDR3 protein. The sample contains over 1.5 million distinct CDR3 sequences, 49% of which appear only once. The specimen sequenced was blood. These receptors were taken from a woman in her 40s in good health. Each CDR3 is given with its conserved first and last residue. A D gene is named only where the DNA matches it firmly. Expanded clones get a size class; other rows say once, few or many, or leave the size out.

j_call clone_size v_call d_call cdr3_nt cdr3_aa
TRBJ2-7 few TRBV7-2 . TGTGCCAGCAGCTTAGTGCCGAGGGGAGGCGAGCAGTACTTC CASSLVPRGGEQYF
TRBJ1-5 few TRBV7-6 TRBD1 TGTGCCAGCAGCTTAGCGACAGGGGGAAGCAATCAGCCCCAGCATTTT CASSLATGGSNQPQHF
TRBJ2-7 . TRBV7-3 TRBD2 TGTGCCAGCAGCTTAACGGCGCTAGCGGGGTACAATGAGCAGTACTTC CASSLTALAGYNEQYF
TRBJ2-7 . TRBV20-1 . TGCAGTGCCGAATCCTCTAGCTACTACAATGAGCAGTACTTC CSAESSSYYNEQYF
TRBJ2-7 . TRBV12-3/TRBV12-4 . TGTGCCAGCAGTATGGGGGCCTACTACGAGCAGTACTTC CASSMGAYYEQYF
TRBJ2-3 . TRBV20-1 TRBD1 TGCAGTGCTATTAACGGACAGGGCAGCACAGATACGCAGTATTTT CSAINGQGSTDTQYF
TRBJ2-1 . TRBV20-1 TRBD1 TGCAGTGCTCCCCGGGACAGTCCATACAATGAGCAGTTCTTC CSAPRDSPYNEQFF
TRBJ2-1 . TRBV28 . TGTGCCAGCAACCAACCGGGACAAGGGAGGTACAATGAGCAGTTCTTC CASNQPGQGRYNEQFF
TRBJ2-2 . TRBV5-6 . TGTGCCAGCAGCTTGGATGAGAGGGCCGGGACCGGGGAGCTGTTTTTT CASSLDERAGTGELFF
TRBJ2-7 few TRBV28 . TGTGCCAGCAGCCCACAGGGAACGAATAGGTACGAGCAGTACTTC CASSPQGTNRYEQYF
TRBJ2-5 few TRBV6-1 TRBD1 TGTGCCAGCAGTGAAGGGGCAGGGGGCTACCAAGAGACCCAGTACTTC CASSEGAGGYQETQYF
TRBJ2-7 . TRBV6-2/TRBV6-3 . TGTGCCAGCAGTTCTGCGGTCGGGTACGAGCAGTACTTC CASSSAVGYEQYF
TRBJ2-3 once TRBV6-2/TRBV6-3 . TGTGCCAGCAGTTACTCGACTTGGATAACAGACACAGATACGCAGTATTTT CASSYSTWITDTDTQYF
TRBJ2-7 . TRBV4-3 . TGCGCCAGCAGCCAAGAGGCCAGGGGTTCCTACGAGCAGTACTTC CASSQEARGSYEQYF
TRBJ2-7 many TRBV28 . TGTGCCAGCAGTGTATCCCCTTCCTACGAGCAGTACTTC CASSVSPSYEQYF
TRBJ2-1 many TRBV12-3/TRBV12-4 . TGTGCCAGCAGGGGAGGACAGTACAATGAGCAGTTCTTC CASRGGQYNEQFF
TRBJ2-7 . TRBV15 . TGTGCCACCAGCAGAGAACAGGGTTACGAGCAGTACTTC CATSREQGYEQYF
TRBJ1-5 once TRBV29-1 TRBD1 TGCAGCGTAGTTTATGCGACAGGGCTAAGCAATCAGCCCCAGCATTTT CSVVYATGLSNQPQHF
TRBJ1-4 . TRBV12-3/TRBV12-4 . TGTGCCAGCAGTTTAGAAGGACGGAACGATCCGCTGTTTTTT CASSLEGRNDPLFF
TRBJ1-4 . TRBV2 . TGTGCCAGCAGTAGGGAAAGGGAAAAACTGTTTTTT CASSREREKLFF
TRBJ2-6 few TRBV29-1 TRBD1 TGCAGCGTTGGGCCGGGACAGGGCTCCGGGGCCAACGTCCTGACTTTC CSVGPGQGSGANVLTF
TRBJ1-1 . TRBV25-1 . TGTGCCAGCAGTGAATATCCCCCTATGGACAGTCTTAACACTGAAGCTTTCTTT CASSEYPPMDSLNTEAFF
TRBJ2-5 . TRBV20-1 TRBD2 TGCAGTGCTAGGCCCTATCAACAAGAGCGCCGGGGGGGCTTGGAGACCCAGTACTTC CSARPYQQERRGGLETQYF
TRBJ1-1 . TRBV29-1 TRBD1 TGCAGCGCTGGGGGGCGACAGGGCAACACTGAAGCTTTCTTT CSAGGRQGNTEAFF
TRBJ2-1 . TRBV6-6 TRBD2 TGTGCCAGCAACAGCGGGGGGAGCAATGAGCAGTTCTTC CASNSGGSNEQFF
TRBJ2-5 few TRBV20-1 TRBD2 TGCAGTGCTAGGGTCCCTGGGACTAGCGGGGGAGTAGGGACCCAGTACTTC CSARVPGTSGGVGTQYF
TRBJ2-5 . TRBV20-1 TRBD1 TGCAGTGCTAGCCACAGGGGGTCGGAGACCCAGTACTTC CSASHRGSETQYF
TRBJ2-3 . TRBV7-2 . TGTGCCAGCAGCTTAGGTTCTTCCCCCCGGGTTTCATCATGGTATTTT CASSLGSSPRVSSWYF
TRBJ1-4 . TRBV12-3/TRBV12-4 TRBD1 TGTGCCAGCAGTTCCGGGGGGACAGGGGGCGAAAAACTGTTTTTT CASSSGGTGGEKLFF
TRBJ2-3 few TRBV7-2 TRBD1 TGTGCCAGCAGCTCTGGGGGGACAGGGAACACAGATACGCAGTATTTT CASSSGGTGNTDTQYF
TRBJ1-5 . TRBV2 . TGTGCCAGCGGGCCAGGCGAGAATCAGCCCCAGCATTTT CASGPGENQPQHF
TRBJ1-4 . TRBV4-3 . TGCGCCAGCAGCCAAGGGAATAGGGAGGACGAAAAACTGTTTTTT CASSQGNREDEKLFF
TRBJ2-6 . TRBV6-2/TRBV6-3 TRBD2 TGTGCCAGCAGTTACCTAACCGCGGGGGTCTCTGGGGCCAACGTCCTGACTTTC CASSYLTAGVSGANVLTF
TRBJ2-1 . TRBV9 . TGTGCCAGCAGCGTAGCCGGGGAGGTCTACAATGAGCAGTTCTTC CASSVAGEVYNEQFF
TRBJ2-7 few TRBV28 . TGTGCCAGCAGTTCCCCGGGACGTGGAAACGAGCAGTACTTC CASSSPGRGNEQYF
TRBJ2-1 . TRBV24-1 . TGTGCCACCAGTGAACCCAACGACCCGGACAGCTCCTACAATGAGCAGTTCTTC CATSEPNDPDSSYNEQFF
TRBJ2-1 . TRBV9 TRBD1 TGTGCCAGCAGGAGTGAGACAGGGGGCCATGAGCAGTTCTTC CASRSETGGHEQFF
TRBJ1-1 . TRBV29-1 . TGCAGCGTCGGTGTTTTGAACACTGAAGCTTTCTTT CSVGVLNTEAFF
TRBJ2-4 . TRBV6-2/TRBV6-3 TRBD2 TGTGCCAGCAGCCCTAGCGGGGGGCCCCCAAACATTCAGTACTTC CASSPSGGPPNIQYF
TRBJ2-5 . TRBV7-8 . TGTGCCAGCAGCTCCTCCCTCCGGCTGAATAAAGAGACCCAGTACTTC CASSSSLRLNKETQYF
TRBJ2-5 . TRBV21-1 . TGTGCCAGCAGCAAAGATGGACAGGGGGTGCGAGAGACCCAGTACTTC CASSKDGQGVRETQYF
TRBJ1-2 few TRBV28 TRBD1 TGTGCCAGCACCCAAGGACAGGGGTACGGCTACACCTTC CASTQGQGYGYTF
TRBJ2-6 few TRBV4-3 . TGCGCCAGCAGCCAAGAATTAAGATCTGGGGCCAACGTCCTGACTTTC CASSQELRSGANVLTF
TRBJ2-7 . TRBV21-1 . TGTGCCACCTTGTGTGGGGGGGACCTCTACGAGCAGTACTTC CATLCGGDLYEQYF